The sample holds many counts of the clone carrying this TCR beta chain. The CDR3 regions of TCR beta were amplified from RNA transcripts. The TCR CDR3 first-round RT-PCR relied on the HTBI primer set. Each CDR3 protein is one row after TCRdb ran MiXCR on the multiplex PCR reads. There are approximately 700,000 distinct CDR3 sequences in the sample; 15% to 20% occur only once, and under 8.5% lies in the top ten. With 3 bases removed from V and 8 bases from J, the gap between germline ends came to 16 bases. The CDR3 is 14 residues long. Patients with uncontrolled infections, other autoimmune diseases, pregnancy or lactation were excluded. The sample originates from a study of T cells in Graves' hyperthyroidism and ophthalmopathy.

Specimen: blood. This clonotype was sampled from a man younger than 35 with Graves' hyperthyroidism. The V gene is TRBV12-3 or TRBV12-4, the J gene TRBJ1-2, with no clear D. The CDR3 region has the DNA TGTGCCAGCAGTTTTGACCTACCAACGCGAGGCTACACCTTC. It translates to CASSFDLPTRGYTF.